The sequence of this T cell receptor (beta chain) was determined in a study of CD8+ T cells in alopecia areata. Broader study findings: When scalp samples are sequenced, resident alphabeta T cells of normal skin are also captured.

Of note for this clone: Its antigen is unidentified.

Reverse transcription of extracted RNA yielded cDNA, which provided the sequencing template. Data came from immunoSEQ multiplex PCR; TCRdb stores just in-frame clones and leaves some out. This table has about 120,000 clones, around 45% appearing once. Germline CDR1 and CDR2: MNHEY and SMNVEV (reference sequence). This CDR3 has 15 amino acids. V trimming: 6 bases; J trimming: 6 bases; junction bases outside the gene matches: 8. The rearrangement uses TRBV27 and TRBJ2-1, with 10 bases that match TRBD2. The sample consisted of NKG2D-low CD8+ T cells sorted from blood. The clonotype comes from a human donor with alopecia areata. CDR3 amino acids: CASSLTSGAFNEQFF. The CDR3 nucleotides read TGTGCCAGCAGCCTCACTAGCGGGGCCTTCAATGAGCAGTTCTTC.